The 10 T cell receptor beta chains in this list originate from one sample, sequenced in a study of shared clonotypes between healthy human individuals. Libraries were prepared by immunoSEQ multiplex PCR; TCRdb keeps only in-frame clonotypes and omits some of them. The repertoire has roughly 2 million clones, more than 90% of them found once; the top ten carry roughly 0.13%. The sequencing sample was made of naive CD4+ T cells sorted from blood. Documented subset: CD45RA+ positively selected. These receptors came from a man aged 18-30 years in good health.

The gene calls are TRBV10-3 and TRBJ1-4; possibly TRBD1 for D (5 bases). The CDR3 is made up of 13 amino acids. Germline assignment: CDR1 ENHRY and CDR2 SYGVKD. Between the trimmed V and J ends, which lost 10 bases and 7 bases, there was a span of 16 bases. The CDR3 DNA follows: TGTGCCAGCTCTGAGGGGTACGGTGAAAAACTGTTTTTT. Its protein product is CASSEGYGEKLFF.

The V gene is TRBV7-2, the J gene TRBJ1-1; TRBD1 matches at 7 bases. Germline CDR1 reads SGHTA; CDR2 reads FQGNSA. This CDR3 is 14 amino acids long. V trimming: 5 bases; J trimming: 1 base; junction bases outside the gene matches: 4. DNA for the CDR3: TGTGCCAGCAGCGCATGGACAGGGAACACTGAAGCTTTCTTT. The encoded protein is CASSAWTGNTEAFF.

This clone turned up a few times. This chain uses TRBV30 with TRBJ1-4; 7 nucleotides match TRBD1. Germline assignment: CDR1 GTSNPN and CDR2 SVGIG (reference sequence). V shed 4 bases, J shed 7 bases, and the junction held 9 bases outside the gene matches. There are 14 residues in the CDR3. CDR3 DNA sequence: TGTGCCTGGACCCGACAGGGCTTAGGTGAAAAACTGTTTTTT. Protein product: CAWTRQGLGEKLFF.

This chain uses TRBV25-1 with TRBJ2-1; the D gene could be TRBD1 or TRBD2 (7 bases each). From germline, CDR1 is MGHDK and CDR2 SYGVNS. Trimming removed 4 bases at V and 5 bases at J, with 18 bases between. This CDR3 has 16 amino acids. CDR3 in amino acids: CASSVLGGGSNNEQFF. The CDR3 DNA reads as TGTGCCAGCAGTGTATTGGGAGGGGGCTCGAACAATGAGCAGTTCTTC.

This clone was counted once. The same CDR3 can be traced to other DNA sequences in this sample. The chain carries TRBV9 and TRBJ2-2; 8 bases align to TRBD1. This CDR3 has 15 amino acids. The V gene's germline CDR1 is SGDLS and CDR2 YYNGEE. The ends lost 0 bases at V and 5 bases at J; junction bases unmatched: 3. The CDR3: CASSVGQGRTGELFF. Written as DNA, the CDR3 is TGTGCCAGCAGCGTAGGACAGGGGCGGACCGGGGAGCTGTTTTTT.

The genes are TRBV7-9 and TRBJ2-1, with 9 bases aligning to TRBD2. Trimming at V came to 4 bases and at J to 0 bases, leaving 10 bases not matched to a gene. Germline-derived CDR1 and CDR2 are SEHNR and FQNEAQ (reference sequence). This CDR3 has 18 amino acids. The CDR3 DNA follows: TGTGCCAGCAGCTGGGAGGTAGCGGGAGCGTCCTCCTACAATGAGCAGTTCTTC. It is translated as CASSWEVAGASSYNEQFF.

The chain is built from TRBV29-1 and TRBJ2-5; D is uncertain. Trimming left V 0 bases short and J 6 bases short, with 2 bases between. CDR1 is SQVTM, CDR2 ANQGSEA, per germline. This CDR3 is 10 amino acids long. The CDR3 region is CSVEDQTQYF. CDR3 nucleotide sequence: TGCAGCGTTGAAGATCAGACCCAGTACTTC.

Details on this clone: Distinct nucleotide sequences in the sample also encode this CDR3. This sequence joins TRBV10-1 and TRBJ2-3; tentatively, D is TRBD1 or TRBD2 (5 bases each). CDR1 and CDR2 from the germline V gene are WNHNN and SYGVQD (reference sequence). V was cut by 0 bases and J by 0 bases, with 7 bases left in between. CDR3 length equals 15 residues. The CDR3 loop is CASSESGVSTDTQYF. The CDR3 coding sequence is TGCGCCAGCAGTGAGTCGGGGGTCAGCACAGATACGCAGTATTTT.

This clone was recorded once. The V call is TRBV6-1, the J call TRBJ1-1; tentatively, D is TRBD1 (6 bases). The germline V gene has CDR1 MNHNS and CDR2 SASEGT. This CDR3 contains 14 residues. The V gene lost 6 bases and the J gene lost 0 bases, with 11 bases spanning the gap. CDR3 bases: TGTGCCAGCAGACAGGGCGGGGTGAACACTGAAGCTTTCTTT. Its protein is CASRQGGVNTEAFF.

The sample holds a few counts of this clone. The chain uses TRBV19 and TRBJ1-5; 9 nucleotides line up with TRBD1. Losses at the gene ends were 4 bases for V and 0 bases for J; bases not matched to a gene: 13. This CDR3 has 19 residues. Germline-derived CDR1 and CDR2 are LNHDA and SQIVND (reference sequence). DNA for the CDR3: TGTGCCAGTAGTACCGGGACAGGGAGGACCCTTTATAGCAATCAGCCCCAGCATTTT. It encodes CASSTGTGRTLYSNQPQHF.